Shown below are 17 T cell receptor beta chains from a single sample sequenced in a study of cytomegalovirus exposure and HLA in healthy donors. Both 60 Vbeta primers and 13 Jbeta primers went into the PCR. Clones were read by immunoSEQ multiplex PCR, and TCRdb kept only the in-frame ones, dropping some. Reported are about 160,000 clones; the ten largest clones contain over 1%. Material for sequencing was PBMCs. These receptors all come from a woman aged 60-75 years in good health and CMV-seronegative.

The chain carries TRBV2 and TRBJ1-1; D is unclear. V lost 0 bases, J lost 1 base, and 15 bases lay in between. Germline V gives CDR1 SNHLY, CDR2 FYNNEI. This CDR3 contains 17 residues. The chain's CDR3 is CASSEALLEFSNTEAFF. CDR3 coding DNA: TGTGCCAGCAGTGAAGCGCTTCTAGAGTTTTCGAACACTGAAGCTTTCTTT.

This sequence joins TRBV18 and TRBJ1-6; TRBD1 might be the D (5 bases). The CDR3 is made up of 17 amino acids. In germline, CDR1 is KGHSH, CDR2 LQKENI. Trimming removed 1 base at V and 10 bases at J, with 20 bases between. This CDR3 reads CASSPRLSAGSISPLHF. CDR3 coding DNA: TGTGCCAGCTCACCACGACTTTCGGCAGGGTCAATCTCACCCCTCCACTTT.

This sequence joins TRBV4-1 and TRBJ2-6, with D possibly matching TRBD1 (6 bases). There are 18 residues in the CDR3. Trimming left V 3 bases short and J 0 bases short, with 15 bases between. CDR1 is MGHRA, CDR2 YSYEKL, per germline. The CDR3 bases are TGCGCCAGCAGCCAGAGTCCTACAGGGTTCTCTGGGGCCAACGTCCTGACTTTC. It codes for CASSQSPTGFSGANVLTF.

The rearrangement links TRBV7-8 to TRBJ2-2, with 8 bases matching TRBD1. The germline V gene encodes CDR1 SGHVS and CDR2 FQNEAQ. With 5 bases clipped from V and 5 bases from J, the junction kept 7 bases outside the gene matches. This CDR3 has 15 amino acids. Here the CDR3 reads CASSLRDRITGELFF. CDR3 coding DNA: TGTGCCAGCAGCCTCCGGGACAGGATTACCGGGGAGCTGTTTTTT.

This rearrangement joins TRBV5-1 to TRBJ2-3; tentatively, D is TRBD1 (5 bases). Germline V CDR1 and CDR2: SGHRS, YFSETQ. The V gene lost 2 bases and the J gene lost 0 bases, with 7 bases spanning the gap. The CDR3 contains 14 residues. In DNA, the CDR3 is TGCGCCAGCAGCTTTCAGGGTAGCACAGATACGCAGTATTTT. Residues: CASSFQGSTDTQYF.

The CDR3 sequence: CASSLADSRGETQYF. The CDR3 DNA reads as TGTGCCAGCAGCTTGGCGGATTCGCGGGGCGAGACCCAGTACTTC. The gene calls are TRBV7-9 and TRBJ2-5; D is perhaps TRBD2 (6 bases). Germline V gene sequence: CDR1 SEHNR, CDR2 FQNEAQ (reference sequence). Trimming took 3 bases from V and 5 from J, leaving 16 bases between them. This CDR3 contains 15 residues.

The chain links TRBV12-2 to TRBJ2-7; TRBD2, the table's D call, was not compared with the DNA. TRBV12-2 corresponds to a pseudogene. This CDR3 is 18 amino acids long. DNA for the CDR3: TGTGCAAGTCGCTTCCCGGGTGGGAAGAGGGAGGGCGCCTACGAGCAGTACTTC. Its protein product is CASRFPGGKREGAYEQYF.

The chain combines TRBV19 with TRBJ2-2; D is possibly TRBD2 (5 bases). The CDR3 sequence is 14 residues long. The germline V gene encodes CDR1 LNHDA and CDR2 SQIVND (reference sequence). V was trimmed by 1 base and J by 3 bases, leaving 6 bases between them. In nucleotides, the CDR3 is TGTGCCAGTAGTATAGTGAGGGACACCGGGGAGCTGTTTTTT. It specifies CASSIVRDTGELFF.

The V call is TRBV10-3, the J call TRBJ2-1; 11 nucleotides line up with TRBD2. This CDR3 spans 19 amino acids. V shed 0 bases and J 4 bases; nucleotides not matched to a gene: 11. Germline CDR1 is ENHRY and CDR2 is SYGVKD. The CDR3 loop is CAISESSGRTSGSYNEQFF. The CDR3 nucleotides are TGTGCCATCAGTGAGTCATCAGGGAGGACTAGCGGGTCTTACAATGAGCAGTTCTTC.

The genes are TRBV30 and TRBJ2-1, with D unclear. Trimming took 3 bases from V and 6 from J, leaving 9 bases between them. The V gene's germline CDR1 is GTSNPN and CDR2 SVGIG (reference sequence). This CDR3 comprises 12 residues. The CDR3 DNA is TGTGCCTGGAGAGTCCACTTCAATGAGCAGTTCTTC. Its protein product is CAWRVHFNEQFF.

This CDR3 reads CASSDHSYTADTQYF. As DNA, the CDR3 is TGTGCCAGCAGTGACCACAGCTACACCGCAGATACGCAGTATTTT. The chain carries TRBV2 and TRBJ2-3, with D uncertain. The V end was cut by 3 bases, the J end by 4 bases, with 14 bases between. The V gene's germline CDR1 is SNHLY and CDR2 FYNNEI. The CDR3 is made up of 15 amino acids.

V gene TRBV27 combines with J gene TRBJ2-1; 8 bases are a match to TRBD2. This CDR3 is 16 amino acids long. The junction had 7 bases not matched to a gene; V was cut back by 6 bases and J by 0 bases. Germline CDR1 is MNHEY and CDR2 is SMNVEV (reference sequence). CDR3 protein: CASRPTSVASYNEQFF. The CDR3 region has the DNA TGTGCCAGCAGACCGACTAGCGTCGCCTCCTACAATGAGCAGTTCTTC.

The rearrangement uses TRBV5-6 and TRBJ1-6; D remains ambiguous. Germline CDR1 and CDR2: SGHDT and YYEEEE. Trimming took off 6 bases at V and 3 bases at J, with 10 bases between the two ends. There are 14 residues in the CDR3. CDR3 loop: CASTPGVYNSPLHF. CDR3 in DNA: TGTGCCAGCACCCCCGGGGTCTATAATTCACCCCTCCACTTT.

The CDR3: CASSYWDRAYEQYF. DNA for the CDR3: TGTGCCAGCAGCTATTGGGACAGGGCCTACGAGCAGTACTTC. This chain connects TRBV7-9 to TRBJ2-7, with 9 bases matching TRBD1. Germline loops: CDR1 SEHNR, CDR2 FQNEAQ (reference sequence). J was trimmed by 2 bases and V by 4 bases; bases with no gene match: 3. The CDR3 runs 14 residues. The complete variable domain, with remaining parts taken from reference TRBV7-9 and TRBJ2-7, reads DTGVSQNPRHKITKRGQNVTFRCDPISEHNRLYWYRQTLGQGPEFLTYFQNEAQLEKSRLLSDRFSAERPKGSFSTLEIQRTEQGDSAMYLCASSYWDRAYEQYFGPGTRLTVT.

V is TRBV15 and J is TRBJ1-3; D unresolved. V was cut by 3 bases and J by 0 bases, with 6 bases left in between. The germline V gene encodes CDR1 LNHNV and CDR2 YYDKDF (reference sequence). CDR3 length: 14 amino acids. CDR3 bases: TGTGCCACCAGCAGGGACTACTCTGGAAACACCATATATTTT. Protein: CATSRDYSGNTIYF. The full variable domain, with the rest looked up from reference TRBV15 and TRBJ1-3, is DAMVIQNPRYQVTQFGKPVTLSCSQTLNHNVMYWYQQKSSQAPKLLFHYYDKDFNNEADTPDNFQSRRPNTSFCFLDIRSPGLGDTAMYLCATSRDYSGNTIYFGEGSWLTVV.

The chain uses TRBV4-3 and TRBJ1-1; 7 bases align to TRBD1. The CDR3 extends over 16 amino acids. After removal of 0 bases from V and 4 bases from J, the junction contained 8 bases not matched to a gene. Per the germline V gene, CDR1 is LGHNA and CDR2 is YSLEER. Here the CDR3 reads CASSQDSAGGRTEAFF. DNA of the CDR3: TGCGCCAGCAGCCAAGATTCTGCAGGGGGTCGCACTGAAGCTTTCTTT.

The V and J genes are TRBV5-1 and TRBJ2-2; TRBD1 matches at 9 bases. V trimming: 4 bases; J trimming: 6 bases; junction bases outside the gene matches: 16. Germline CDR1 and CDR2: SGHRS and YFSETQ. The CDR3 spans 18 residues. The CDR3 spells CASSLSRPGTGRSGELFF. CDR3 coding DNA: TGCGCCAGCAGCCTCTCCCGACCCGGGACAGGGCGCTCCGGGGAGCTGTTTTTT.